This TCR beta chain was retrieved from a study of response to subunit inactivated influenza vaccine. This clonotype was seen many times. What it recognizes is unknown. Points from the study as a whole: The authors offered the suggestion that each seasonal influenza vaccination recruits few new T cells.

MiXCR was run by TCRdb on the RT-PCR reads, yielding one entry per CDR3 protein. The sample consists of 500,000 to 600,000 distinct CDR3 sequences, less than 15% of them appearing once. Germline CDR1 SQVTM, CDR2 ANQGSEA. CDR3 size: 14 residues. With 0 bases removed from V and 7 bases from J, the gap between germline ends came to 13 bases. Sequencing was performed on PBMCs from blood, taken less than 13 days after vaccination. The TCR was taken from a man between 50 and 59 years old who received an inactivated influenza vaccine. J is TRBJ2-1 and V is TRBV29-1; possible D gene TRBD1, 5 bases. The CDR3 nucleotides read TGCAGCGTTGAAGAGGGTAAGGGGATAAATGAGCAGTTCTTC. Its translation is CSVEEGKGINEQFF.